The present T cell receptor beta chain was sequenced within a study of T-cell reconstitution after alpha-beta-depleted transplantation in children. Trimming cost V 4 bases and J 8 bases; bases outside gene matches: 9. The CDR3 length is 14 residues. From germline, CDR1 is SGHDT and CDR2 YYEEEE. This clonotype was counted only a few times. Preparation of the TCRbeta library involved a method that used unique molecular identifiers. TCRdb passed the PCR reads through MiXCR, listing each CDR3 protein once. The table includes around 800,000 distinct CDR3 sequences, roughly 15% detected once. The source was PBMCs, mostly from graft donor cells, collected 360 days after TCRalphabeta/CD19-depleted stem cell transplant. The chain links TRBV5-6 to TRBJ1-2; 9 positions match TRBD1. The origin of this receptor is a male patient younger than 18 who had a stem cell transplant for acute lymphoblastic leukemia, so the T cells may come from the graft donor. The chain's CDR3 is CASSPTGGLFGYTF. The CDR3 DNA follows: TGTGCCAGCAGCCCGACAGGGGGGCTTTTCGGCTACACCTTC.